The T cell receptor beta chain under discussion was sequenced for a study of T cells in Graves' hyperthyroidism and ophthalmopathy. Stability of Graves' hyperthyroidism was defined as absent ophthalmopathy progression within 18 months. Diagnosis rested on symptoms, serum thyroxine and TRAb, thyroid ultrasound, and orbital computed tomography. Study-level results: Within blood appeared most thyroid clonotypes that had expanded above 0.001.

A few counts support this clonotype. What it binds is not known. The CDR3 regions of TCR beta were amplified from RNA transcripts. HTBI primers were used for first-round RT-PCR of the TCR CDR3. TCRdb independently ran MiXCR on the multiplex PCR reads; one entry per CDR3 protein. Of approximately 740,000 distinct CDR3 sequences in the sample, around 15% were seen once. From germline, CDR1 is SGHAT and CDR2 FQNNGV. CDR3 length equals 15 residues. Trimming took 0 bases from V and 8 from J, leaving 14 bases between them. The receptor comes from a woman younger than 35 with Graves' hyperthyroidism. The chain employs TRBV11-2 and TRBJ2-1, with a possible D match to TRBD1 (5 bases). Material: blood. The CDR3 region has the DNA TGTGCCAGCAGCTTAGAGGCCCAGGGAAGGGATGAGCAGTTCTTC. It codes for CASSLEAQGRDEQFF.